This T cell receptor (beta chain) emerged from a study of T cell repertoires in cytomegalovirus infection. The study's findings and limits: HLA-C-restricted, CMV-specific TCR beta clonotypes were dominant ex vivo.

This clonotype has more than one count but fewer than ten. Its antigen is unidentified. Using its own MiXCR run on the reads, TCRdb lists one record per CDR3 protein. The profile shows 750,000 to 950,000 distinct CDR3 sequences, under 35% of them singletons. The V end was cut by 5 bases, the J end by 4 bases, with 9 bases between. The CDR3 has 12 residues. The receptor's source is a human donor in good health (CMV status not recorded). Some clones in this sample may be carry-over from other donors' samples. V and J are TRBV12-3 or TRBV12-4 and TRBJ2-7; a possible D gene is TRBD1 (5 bases). The specimen comprised cultured CD8+ T cells from PBMCs, sampled from culture after CMV antigen stimulation. CDR3 DNA: TGTGCCAGCAGTGATACAGGTTACGAGCAGTACTTC. It translates to CASSDTGYEQYF.